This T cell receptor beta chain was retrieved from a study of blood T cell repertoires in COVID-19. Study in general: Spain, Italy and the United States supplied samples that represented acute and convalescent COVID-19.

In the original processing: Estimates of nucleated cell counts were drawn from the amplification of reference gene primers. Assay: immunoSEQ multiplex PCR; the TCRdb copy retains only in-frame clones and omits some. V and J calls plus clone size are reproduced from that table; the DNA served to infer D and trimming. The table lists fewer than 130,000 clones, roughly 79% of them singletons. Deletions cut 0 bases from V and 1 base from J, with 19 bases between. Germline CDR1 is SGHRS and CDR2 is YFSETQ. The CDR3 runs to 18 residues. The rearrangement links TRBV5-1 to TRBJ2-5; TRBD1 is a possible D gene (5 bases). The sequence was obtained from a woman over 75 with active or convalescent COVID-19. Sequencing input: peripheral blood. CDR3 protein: CASSLVGRQGPLQETQYF. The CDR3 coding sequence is TGCGCCAGCAGCTTGGTGGGGCGACAAGGGCCCCTCCAAGAGACCCAGTACTTC.